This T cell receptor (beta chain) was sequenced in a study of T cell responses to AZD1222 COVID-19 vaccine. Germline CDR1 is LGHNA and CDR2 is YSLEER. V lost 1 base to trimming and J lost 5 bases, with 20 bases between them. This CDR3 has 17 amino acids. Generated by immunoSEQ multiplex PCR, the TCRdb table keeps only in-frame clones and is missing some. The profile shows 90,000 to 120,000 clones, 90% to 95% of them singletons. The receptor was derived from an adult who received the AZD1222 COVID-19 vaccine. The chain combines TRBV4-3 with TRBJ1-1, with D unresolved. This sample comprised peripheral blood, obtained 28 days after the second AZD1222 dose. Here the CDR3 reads CASSQGYRVTGGTEAFF. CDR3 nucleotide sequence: TGCGCCAGCAGCCAAGGCTATCGTGTTACGGGCGGTACTGAAGCTTTCTTT.